This T cell receptor beta chain was observed in a study of graft-versus-host responses after intestinal transplantation (dated by TCRdb to about 2021). Context from the whole study: Multivisceral, liver-intestinal, or isolated intestinal transplants were received by the recipients. Every recipient was given anti-thymocyte globulin induction, followed by about 3 years of maintenance tacrolimus and steroids. Alloreactive clones were identified by sequencing pre-transplant mixed lymphocyte reaction products and comparing them with unstimulated pre-transplant donor and recipient T cells. After intestinal transplantation, graft-versus-host and host-versus-graft alloreactive T cell clones were followed in the graft, circulation and bone marrow using bulk TCR-beta CDR3 sequencing. Instead of going to the commercial service, samples from a few later patients were sequenced in-house on an Illumina MiSeq and processed with MiXCR. A peak of at least 4% donor T cells among recipient peripheral blood mononuclear cells was the definition used for donor T cell macrochimerism. A cohort of some 24 intestinal transplant recipients, including one retransplant, was enrolled, and a few patients lacking pretransplant specimens were excluded.

Of note for this clone: Its specific antigen is unknown. Base qualities are not recorded, but no much larger clone differs from it by a single base.

After transplant, bone marrow was aspirated from the posterior iliac crest or from another site chosen by the physician. Summary of the overall study and its limitations: GvH clones were found in recipient bone marrow, and some of the GvH clones appeared earlier in ileal mucosa or blood, which is consistent with an intestinal mucosal origin. The relatively low number and heterogeneity of intestinal transplant patients limited the conclusions. High GvH to HvG T cell clonal ratios were observed in the allografts of patients with donor T cell macrochimerism. Early after transplant, peak levels of circulating GvH clones were found to be associated with declines in HvG clones.

Trimming at the junction amounts to 4 bases on V and 6 bases on J, and the germline ends lie 19 bases apart. Based on the germline V gene, the CDR1 and CDR2 sequences are SGHTS and YDEGEE. The CDR3 runs 15 residues from the cysteine to the phenylalanine. Left in the record is the CDR3 DNA by itself, 45 bases read in frame from the first base. To prepare the library, the immunoSEQ multiplex PCR assay was applied. For most patients, high-throughput TCR-beta CDR3 sequencing of genomic DNA was performed by Adaptive Biotechnologies. Regarding the original processing steps: TCR sequencing data for 15 to 20 patients were retrieved from Adaptive's ImmunoSEQ software; a few other patients were processed with MiXCR and VDJtools. CDR3 nucleotide sequences shared by donor and recipient were removed because the origin of these sequences could not be assigned. To be classed as alloreactive, a clone needed at least 2-fold expansion over unstimulated cells and a minimum CFSE-low frequency of 0.002% (template counts) or 0.001% (read counts). Clones were considered mappable if detected in sequenced pre-transplant spleen, lymph node, or MLR CFSE-low populations of the donor or recipient. Cumulative frequency of alloreactive clones was calculated as a percentage of all sequences weighted by copy number. The clones in this table, taken by TCRdb from immuneACCESS, are in-frame only. Not every clone is retained; where verified, under half of the shortfall comes from an unresolved V gene, and the cause of the rest is unknown. The D gene and trimming were derived from the DNA, and the V and J assignments and clone size from that table. For this sample the table gives about 9,600 clones, of which more than 90% were detected only once. The leading ten clones occupy 16% of the sample.

The receptor chain draws on TRBV5-8 and TRBJ1-2; TRBD1 is perhaps the D gene, given 5 matching bases. This material consisted of bone marrow, taken around 520 days after intestinal transplantation. This TCR derives from a human patient who received an intestinal transplant, so some T cells may come from the graft donor. CDR3 reads: CASSPTPPGRDGYTF. The DNA sequence is as follows: TGTGCCAGCAGCCCAACTCCCCCAGGGAGGGATGGCTACACCTTC.